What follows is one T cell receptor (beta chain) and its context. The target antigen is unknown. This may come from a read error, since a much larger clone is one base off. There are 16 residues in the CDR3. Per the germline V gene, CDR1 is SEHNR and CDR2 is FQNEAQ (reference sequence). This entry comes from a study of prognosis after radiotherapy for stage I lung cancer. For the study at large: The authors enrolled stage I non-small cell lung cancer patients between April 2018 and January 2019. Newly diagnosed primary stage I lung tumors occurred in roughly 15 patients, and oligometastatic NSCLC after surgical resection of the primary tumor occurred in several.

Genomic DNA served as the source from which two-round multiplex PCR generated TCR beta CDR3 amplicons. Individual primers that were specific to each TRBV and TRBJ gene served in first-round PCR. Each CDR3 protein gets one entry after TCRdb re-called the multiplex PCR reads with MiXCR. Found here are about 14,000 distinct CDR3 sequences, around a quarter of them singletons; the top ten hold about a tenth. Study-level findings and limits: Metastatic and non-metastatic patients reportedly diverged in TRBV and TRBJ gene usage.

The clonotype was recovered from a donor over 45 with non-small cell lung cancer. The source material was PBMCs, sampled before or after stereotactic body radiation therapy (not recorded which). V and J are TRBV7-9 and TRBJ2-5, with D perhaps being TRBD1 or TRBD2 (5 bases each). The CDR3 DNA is TGTGCCAGCAGCCGACAAACAGGCTCCTCCAGGGAGACCGAGTACTTC. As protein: CASSRQTGSSRETEYF.